This T cell receptor (beta chain) was sequenced during a study of blood T cell repertoires in COVID-19. The wider study: COVID-19 samples, acute and convalescent, were from the United States, Italy and Spain.

This table comes from immunoSEQ multiplex PCR, and its TCRdb copy is limited to in-frame clones, with some not included. The data contain roughly 65,000 clones, approximately 89% of them singletons. This clone has more than one count but fewer than ten. This clonotype originated in a woman aged 80 or over with active or convalescent COVID-19. Sequenced input: peripheral blood.

For the CDR3, the DNA is TGCGCCAGCAGCTTGCTAGGGGATAGCAATCAGCCCCAGCATTTT. This encodes CASSLLGDSNQPQHF. The chain combines TRBV5-1 with TRBJ1-5; maybe TRBD1 (5 bases). The CDR3 has 15 amino acids. V lost 1 base to trimming and J lost 0 bases, with 8 bases between them. CDR1 is SGHRS and CDR2 is YFSETQ in the germline V gene.